The 10 T cell receptor beta chains in this list originate from one sample, sequenced in a study of CD8 T cells in Susac syndrome (dated by TCRdb to between 2017 and 2020). Libraries were constructed by the immunoSEQ multiplex PCR assay. RNA was extracted using the RNeasy kit, and about 0.45 to 1 microgram was reverse transcribed with random hexamers. TCRdb reworked the public reads: Q25 trimming with fastp, MiXCR clone assembly, productive beta chains retained. When rows share a CDR3 protein, they turn into one entry using the most common DNA and genes. The sample table lists about 160,000 distinct CDR3 sequences, approximately 94% of them with a count of one. Over 0.09% of the sample is held by the ten biggest clonotypes. The sample comprised CD4+ T cells from PBMCs. The receptors derive from a human donor with multiple sclerosis.

The chain uses TRBV24-1 and TRBJ2-7; 11 bases line up with TRBD1. V shed 3 bases and J 0 bases; nucleotides not matched to a gene: 6. Per germline, CDR1 KGHDR and CDR2 SFDVKD. CDR3 length equals 17 residues. The CDR3 loop reads CATSDPTGTGGSYEQYF. CDR3 bases: TGTGCCACCAGTGATCCTACGGGGACAGGGGGCTCCTACGAGCAGTACTTC.

The chain links TRBV12-2 to TRBJ2-7. TRBV12-2 is a recognized pseudogene. CDR3 length: 14 residues. The CDR3 nucleotides read TGTGCAAGTCGCTTAGCGCAGAACTCCTACGAGCAGTACTTC. It specifies CASRLAQNSYEQYF.

J is TRBJ2-3 and V is TRBV6-2 or TRBV6-3; a weak D match, TRBD2 (6 bases). The length of the CDR3 is 16 residues. CDR1 and CDR2 from the germline V gene are MNHEY and SVGEGT. Trimming stripped 8 bases from V and 2 bases from J, with 20 bases between. CDR3 DNA sequence: TGTGCCAGCCGGCTTAGAGGGGACTCCTACACAGATACGCAGTATTTT. Protein sequence: CASRLRGDSYTDTQYF.

This chain connects TRBV19 to TRBJ1-5, with D perhaps TRBD1 (5 bases). This CDR3 comprises 15 residues. The V gene lost 6 bases and the J gene lost 0 bases, with 12 bases spanning the gap. Germline V gene data show CDR1 as LNHDA and CDR2 as SQIVND (reference sequence). The DNA for the CDR3 is TGTGCCAGTAGGGACCAGGGATATAGCAATCAGCCCCAGCATTTT. Encoded protein: CASRDQGYSNQPQHF.

The table lists this clonotype with a count of one. The chain has TRBV5-4 and TRBJ2-5, with D perhaps TRBD1 (5 bases). V lost 4 bases and J 2 bases, leaving 15 bases between the germline ends. Germline CDR1 is SGHNT and CDR2 is YYREEE (reference sequence). This CDR3 comprises 15 residues. CDR3 amino acids: CASSGKRQIQETQYF. DNA of the CDR3: TGTGCCAGCAGCGGAAAAAGACAGATACAAGAGACCCAGTACTTC. The variable domain in full, completed from reference TRBV5-4 and TRBJ2-5, reads ETGVTQSPTHLIKTRGQQVTLRCSSQSGHNTVSWYQQALGQGPQFIFQYYREEENGRGNFPPRFSGLQFPNYSSELNVNALELDDSALYLCASSGKRQIQETQYFGPGTRLLVL.

The V gene is TRBV5-6, the J gene TRBJ2-2; D uncertain. The CDR3 consists of 14 residues. Germline CDR1 is SGHDT and CDR2 is YYEEEE. V gave up 4 bases and J gave up 3 bases, with 10 bases separating them. DNA of the CDR3: TGTGCCAGCAGCCAAGGACCTCACACCGGGGAGCTGTTTTTT. This encodes CASSQGPHTGELFF.

The chain recombines TRBV3-1 with TRBJ2-5, with D maybe TRBD1 (6 bases). Between the trimmed V and J ends, which lost 4 bases and 5 bases, there was a span of 17 bases. CDR1 LGHDT and CDR2 YNNKEL come from the germline V gene (reference sequence). This CDR3 has 15 residues. The CDR3 protein is CASSPGQNLGETQYF. CDR3 nucleotides: TGTGCCAGCAGCCCTGGACAGAACCTCGGGGAGACCCAGTACTTC.

This clonotype was seen a single time. The chain couples TRBV14 to TRBJ1-1, with no clear D. The CDR3 runs 14 residues. With 2 bases removed from V and 3 bases from J, the gap between germline ends came to 10 bases. Germline V gene sequence: CDR1 SGHDN, CDR2 FVKESK. CDR3 DNA: TGTGCCAGCAGCCAACCCGGGAGCTACACTGAAGCTTTCTTT. Translating it yields CASSQPGSYTEAFF.

This clonotype has only one observation. The J gene is TRBJ1-5, the V gene TRBV27; a possible D gene is TRBD1 (6 bases). V was trimmed by 8 bases and J by 2 bases, leaving 16 bases between them. The CDR3 spans 15 residues. Germline V gene data show CDR1 as MNHEY and CDR2 as SMNVEV (reference sequence). The CDR3 DNA is TGTGCCAGCGGGCCTGGGGGCATCGGCAATCAGCCCCAGCATTTT. Translated, it gives CASGPGGIGNQPQHF.

The chain couples TRBV20-1 to TRBJ2-7; 8 nucleotides match TRBD2. The CDR3 contains 14 residues. Germline V lookup: CDR1 DFQATT, CDR2 SNEGSKA (reference sequence). J lost 5 bases, V lost 5 bases, and 11 bases had no gene match. This CDR3 is CSAAAQREPDEQYF. The CDR3 nucleotides read TGCAGTGCTGCAGCCCAGCGGGAGCCCGACGAGCAGTACTTC.